This TCR beta chain was obtained from a study of blood T cell repertoires in COVID-19. Study-level background: From the United States, Italy and Spain came samples of acute and convalescent COVID-19. T cells, B-cell-depleted T cells, or PBMCs provided the cDNA or gDNA that served as material.

In the study's own analysis: Amplifying reference gene primers gave estimates of nucleated cell counts. Repertoires were generated with immunoSEQ multiplex PCR, while TCRdb's copy carries only in-frame clones and drops some. Clone size and V and J calls were adopted from that table, with D and trimming inferred from the DNA. The sample records approximately 130,000 clones, 85% being singletons. The CDR3 extends over 18 amino acids. Per the germline V gene, CDR1 is MDHEN and CDR2 is SYDVKM. V trimming: 4 bases; J trimming: 4 bases; junction bases outside the gene matches: 18. The V call is TRBV28, the J call TRBJ2-7; 8 nucleotides align to TRBD2. Input material: peripheral blood. This receptor was obtained from a human donor in a cohort sampled during active COVID-19. CDR3 region: CASSSGYAGGPGWYEQYF. The CDR3 DNA is TGTGCCAGCAGTTCGGGTTATGCGGGGGGCCCCGGGTGGTACGAGCAGTACTTC.